Listed below are T cell receptor beta chains from one sample, sequenced in a study of blood T cell repertoires in COVID-19. The data were produced by immunoSEQ multiplex PCR, yet TCRdb's version contains in-frame clones alone and is incomplete. Altogether around 19,000 clones are present, around nine tenths being singletons, with the ten largest covering approximately 12%. Sequenced material: peripheral blood. These receptors originate from a human donor in a cohort sampled during active COVID-19. The donor label of this sample is uncertain. The conserved cysteine and the conserved F or W are not part of the CDR3 here. Each record gives: J gene, clone size, V gene, CDR3 length, CDR3 protein. Expanded clones get a size class; other rows say once, few or many, or leave the size out.

TRBJ1-5 . TRBV29-1 12 SVAAGGSNQPQH
TRBJ2-7 once TRBV18 11 ASSGQTPYEQY
TRBJ2-5 . TRBV5-1 15 ASSQSVGTSGQETQY
TRBJ2-5 . TRBV18 13 ASSLMGLAEETQY
TRBJ2-2 . TRBV9 11 ASSGRDGGELF
TRBJ2-4 . TRBV5-1 14 ASSGTGTGSGNIQY
TRBJ2-1 . TRBV5-5 12 ASSPRQGLGEQF
TRBJ1-6 few TRBV5-1 13 ASSRWTGDNSPLH
TRBJ1-2 . TRBV9 11 ASSVGQNYGYT
TRBJ1-2 . TRBV6-5 11 ASRDYRDDGYT
TRBJ2-7 . TRBV5-1 12 ASSVADRGREQY
TRBJ1-4 . TRBV7-9 15 ASSLETGVSTNEKLF
TRBJ1-2 . TRBV18 11 ASSRGNDYGYT
TRBJ2-7 . TRBV29-1 11 SVTGTHSYEQY
TRBJ2-1 medium-sized TRBV7-9 9 ASSFHENEF
TRBJ2-1 few TRBV2 9 ASTNYNEQF
TRBJ1-4 . TRBV4-2 13 ASSQDSATNEKLF
TRBJ1-2 once TRBV5-1 12 ASSPQGPNYGYT
TRBJ2-3 . TRBV5-1 13 ASSPGTSATDTQY
TRBJ2-2 . TRBV5-1 12 ASSVGQGSGELF
TRBJ2-1 . TRBV10-1 13 ASRAGAGGSDEQF
TRBJ1-6 . TRBV30 11 ALRDSYNSPLH
TRBJ1-2 . TRBV18 12 ASSLDRLGYGYT
TRBJ2-6 . TRBV27 13 ASSSTGAGANVLT
TRBJ2-4 . TRBV19 15 ASMGFGSGRSKNIQY
TRBJ2-7 . TRBV6-4 13 ASSPGTLASHEQY
TRBJ2-5 . TRBV29-1 9 SARAGETQY
TRBJ1-5 few TRBV12-5 14 ASGLVEGGSNQPQH
TRBJ2-1 . TRBV10-3 12 AIWGGRPFNEQF
TRBJ1-4 . TRBV7-2 10 ASSLALGQLF
TRBJ2-1 . TRBV4-1 14 ASSHTEASGREEQF
TRBJ2-7 . TRBV3-1/TRBV3-2 14 ASSPPGTSRAYEQY
TRBJ2-5 . TRBV20-1 9 SSLQGETQY
TRBJ1-3 . TRBV19 13 ASSIRDRAGNTIY
TRBJ1-4 . TRBV5-3 11 ARSFLGKEKLF
TRBJ2-1 few TRBV19 12 ASSILGPPNEQF
TRBJ2-1 . TRBV27 13 ASRDDRGWNNEQF
TRBJ1-6 . TRBV6-5 11 ASSYGPRAPLH
TRBJ2-7 . TRBV2 12 ASSAGQGHYEQY